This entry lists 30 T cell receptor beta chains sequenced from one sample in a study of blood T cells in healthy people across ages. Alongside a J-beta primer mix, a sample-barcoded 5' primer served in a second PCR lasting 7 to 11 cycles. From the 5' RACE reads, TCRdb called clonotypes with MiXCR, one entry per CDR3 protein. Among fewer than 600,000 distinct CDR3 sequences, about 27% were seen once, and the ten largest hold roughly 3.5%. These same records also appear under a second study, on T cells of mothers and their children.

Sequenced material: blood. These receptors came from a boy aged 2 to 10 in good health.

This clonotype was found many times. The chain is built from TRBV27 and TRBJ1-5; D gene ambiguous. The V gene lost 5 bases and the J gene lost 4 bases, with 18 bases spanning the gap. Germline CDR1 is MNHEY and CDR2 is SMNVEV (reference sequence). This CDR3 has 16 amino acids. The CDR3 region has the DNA TGTGCCAGCAGTCCCAACTCGGACCCGAGGAATCAGCCCCAGCATTTT. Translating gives CASSPNSDPRNQPQHF.

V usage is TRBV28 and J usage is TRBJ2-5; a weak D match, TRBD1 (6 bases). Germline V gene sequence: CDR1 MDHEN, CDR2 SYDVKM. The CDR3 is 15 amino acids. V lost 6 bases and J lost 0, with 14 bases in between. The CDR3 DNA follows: TGTGCCAGCAGCTCTTCACAGGGAAACCAAGAGACCCAGTACTTC. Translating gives CASSSSQGNQETQYF.

The CDR3 is CASSETGGAAGELFF. In DNA form, the CDR3 reads TGTGCCAGCAGCGAAACAGGGGGCGCGGCCGGGGAGCTGTTTTTT. The V and J genes are TRBV11-2 and TRBJ2-2; the match to TRBD1 covers 9 bases. The ends lost 5 bases at V and 6 bases at J; junction bases unmatched: 7. Per the germline V gene, CDR1 is SGHAT and CDR2 is FQNNGV. This CDR3 is built from 15 residues.

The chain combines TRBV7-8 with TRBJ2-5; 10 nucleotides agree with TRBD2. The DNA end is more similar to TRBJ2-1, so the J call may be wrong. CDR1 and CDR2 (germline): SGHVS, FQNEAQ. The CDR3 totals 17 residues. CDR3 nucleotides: TGTGCCAGCAGCGTTCTAGTGAGCGGGAGGGATTCCGGTGAGCAGTTCTTC. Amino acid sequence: CASSVLVSGRDSGEQFF.

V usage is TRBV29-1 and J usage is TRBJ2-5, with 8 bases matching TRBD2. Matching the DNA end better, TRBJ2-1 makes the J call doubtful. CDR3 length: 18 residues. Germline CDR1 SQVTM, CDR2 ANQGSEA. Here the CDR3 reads CSVEGALAGKFLYNEQFF. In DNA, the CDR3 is TGCAGCGTTGAAGGGGCTCTAGCGGGTAAATTTTTATACAATGAGCAGTTCTTC.

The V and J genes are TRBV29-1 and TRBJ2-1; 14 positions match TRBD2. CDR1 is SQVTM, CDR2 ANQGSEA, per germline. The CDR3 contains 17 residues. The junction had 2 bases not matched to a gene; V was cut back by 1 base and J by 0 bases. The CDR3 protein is CSVEGTSGGSSYNEQFF. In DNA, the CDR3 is TGCAGCGTTGAAGGGACTAGCGGGGGGAGCTCCTACAATGAGCAGTTCTTC.

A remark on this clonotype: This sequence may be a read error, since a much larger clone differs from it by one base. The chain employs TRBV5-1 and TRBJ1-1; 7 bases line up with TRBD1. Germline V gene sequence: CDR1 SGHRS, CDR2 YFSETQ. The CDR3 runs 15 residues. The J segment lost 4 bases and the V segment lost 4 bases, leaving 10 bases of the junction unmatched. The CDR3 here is CASSPQGTMSTEAFF. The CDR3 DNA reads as TGCGCCAGCAGCCCACAGGGGACGATGAGCACTGAAGCTTTCTTT.

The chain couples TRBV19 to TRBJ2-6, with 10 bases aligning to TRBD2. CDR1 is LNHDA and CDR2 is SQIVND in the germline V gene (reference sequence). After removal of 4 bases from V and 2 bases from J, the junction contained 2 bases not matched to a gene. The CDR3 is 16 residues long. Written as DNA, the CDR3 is TGTGCCAGTAGTACTAGCGGGGGAGCTGGGGCCAACGTCCTGACTTTC. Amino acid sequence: CASSTSGGAGANVLTF.

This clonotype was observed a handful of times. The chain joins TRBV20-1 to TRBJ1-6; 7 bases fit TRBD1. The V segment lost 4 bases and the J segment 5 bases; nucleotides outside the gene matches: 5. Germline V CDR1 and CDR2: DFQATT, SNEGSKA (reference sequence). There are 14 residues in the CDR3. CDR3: CSATFGQDNSPLHF. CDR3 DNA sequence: TGCAGTGCTACCTTCGGACAGGATAATTCACCCCTCCACTTT.

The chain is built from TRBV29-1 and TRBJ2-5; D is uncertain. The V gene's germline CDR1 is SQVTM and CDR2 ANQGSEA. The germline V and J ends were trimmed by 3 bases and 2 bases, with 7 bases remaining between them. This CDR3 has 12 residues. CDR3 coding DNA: TGCAGCGTTGAGGGATTTCAAGAGACCCAGTACTTC. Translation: CSVEGFQETQYF.

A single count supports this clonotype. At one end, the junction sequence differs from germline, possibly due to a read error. CDR3 sequence: CASSQDWYSSYHEQFF. The CDR3 nucleotides are TGCGCCAGCAGCCAAGATTGGTACAGCTCCTACCATGAGCAGTTCTTC. V is TRBV4-3 and J is TRBJ2-1; D remains unclear. There are 16 residues in the CDR3. Germline CDR1 is LGHNA and CDR2 is YSLEER.

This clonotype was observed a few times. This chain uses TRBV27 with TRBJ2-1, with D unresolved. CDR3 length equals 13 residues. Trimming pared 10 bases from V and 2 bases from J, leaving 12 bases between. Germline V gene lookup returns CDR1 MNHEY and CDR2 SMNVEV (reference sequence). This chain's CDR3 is CAIGFGPYNEQFF. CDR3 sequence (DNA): TGTGCCATCGGTTTCGGACCCTACAATGAGCAGTTCTTC.

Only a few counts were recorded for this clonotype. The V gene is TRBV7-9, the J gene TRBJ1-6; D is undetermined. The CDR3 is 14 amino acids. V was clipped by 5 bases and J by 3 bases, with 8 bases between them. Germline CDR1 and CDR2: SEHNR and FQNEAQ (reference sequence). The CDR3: CASSHSLYNSPLHF. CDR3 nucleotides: TGTGCCAGCAGCCACAGCCTCTATAATTCACCCCTCCACTTT.

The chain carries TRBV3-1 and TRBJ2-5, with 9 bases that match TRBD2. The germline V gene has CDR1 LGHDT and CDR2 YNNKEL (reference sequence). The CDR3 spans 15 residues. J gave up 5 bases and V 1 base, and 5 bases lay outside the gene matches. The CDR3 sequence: CASSQALAGAETQYF. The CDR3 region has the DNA TGTGCCAGCAGCCAAGCTTTAGCGGGAGCGGAGACCCAGTACTTC.

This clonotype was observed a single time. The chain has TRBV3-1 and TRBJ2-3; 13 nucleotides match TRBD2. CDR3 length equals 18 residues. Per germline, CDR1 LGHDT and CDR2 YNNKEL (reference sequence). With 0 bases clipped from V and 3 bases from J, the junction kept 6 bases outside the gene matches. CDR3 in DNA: TGTGCCAGCAGCCAAGATCTCCCGGGACTAGCGGGAACAGATACGCAGTATTTT. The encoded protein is CASSQDLPGLAGTDTQYF.

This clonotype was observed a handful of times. The CDR3 reads CASSPGIAGGPFEQFF. DNA of the CDR3: TGTGCCAGCAGTCCCGGTATAGCGGGAGGGCCTTTTGAGCAGTTCTTC. This chain links TRBV12-3 or TRBV12-4 with TRBJ2-1; 11 bases line up with TRBD2. V lost 5 bases and J lost 9; bases outside the gene matches: 12. CDR3 length: 16 amino acids.

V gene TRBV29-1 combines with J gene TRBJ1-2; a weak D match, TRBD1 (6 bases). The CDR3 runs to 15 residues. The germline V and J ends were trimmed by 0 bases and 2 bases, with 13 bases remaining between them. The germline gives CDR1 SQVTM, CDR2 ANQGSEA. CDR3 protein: CSVEDWLTGNYGYTF. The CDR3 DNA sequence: TGCAGCGTTGAAGATTGGTTGACAGGAAACTATGGCTACACCTTC.

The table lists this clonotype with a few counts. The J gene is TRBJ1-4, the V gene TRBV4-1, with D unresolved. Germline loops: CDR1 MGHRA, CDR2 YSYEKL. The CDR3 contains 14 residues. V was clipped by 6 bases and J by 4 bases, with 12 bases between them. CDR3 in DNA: TGCGCCAGCAGTCTGACGGAGGATAATGAAAAACTGTTTTTT. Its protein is CASSLTEDNEKLFF.

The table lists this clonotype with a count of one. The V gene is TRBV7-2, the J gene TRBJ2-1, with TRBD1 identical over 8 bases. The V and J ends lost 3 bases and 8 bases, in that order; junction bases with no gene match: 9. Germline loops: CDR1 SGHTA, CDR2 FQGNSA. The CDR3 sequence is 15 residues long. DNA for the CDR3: TGTGCCAGCAGCTTCACAGGGGGTCTCTTCGATGAGCAGTTCTTC. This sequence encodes CASSFTGGLFDEQFF.

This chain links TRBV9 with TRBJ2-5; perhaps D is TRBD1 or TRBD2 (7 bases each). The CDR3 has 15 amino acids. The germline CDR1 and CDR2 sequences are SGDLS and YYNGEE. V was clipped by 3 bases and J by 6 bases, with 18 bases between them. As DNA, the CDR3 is TGTGCCAGCAGCGCCGAGGGAGGGGGCAGGAAGACCCAGTACTTC. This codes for CASSAEGGGRKTQYF.

CDR3 loop: CASSLSWTSRAGETQYF. The CDR3 bases are TGCGCCAGCAGCTTGTCCTGGACTAGCAGAGCGGGCGAGACCCAGTACTTC. The J gene is TRBJ2-5, the V gene TRBV5-1; 8 bases align to TRBD2. V shed 1 base and J 5 bases; nucleotides not matched to a gene: 13. CDR1 is SGHRS, CDR2 YFSETQ, per germline. The CDR3 is 17 amino acids.

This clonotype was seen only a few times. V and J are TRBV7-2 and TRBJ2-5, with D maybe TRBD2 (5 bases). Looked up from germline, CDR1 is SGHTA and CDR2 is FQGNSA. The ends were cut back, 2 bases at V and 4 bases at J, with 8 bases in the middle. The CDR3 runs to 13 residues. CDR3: CASSLLEGETQYF. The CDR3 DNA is TGTGCCAGCAGCTTACTAGAGGGAGAGACCCAGTACTTC.

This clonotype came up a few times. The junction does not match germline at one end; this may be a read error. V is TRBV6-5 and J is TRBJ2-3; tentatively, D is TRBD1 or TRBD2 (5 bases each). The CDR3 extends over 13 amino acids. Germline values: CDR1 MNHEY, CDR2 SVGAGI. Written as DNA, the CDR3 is TGTGCCAGCACCCGGGGCGACACAGATACGCAGTGTTTT. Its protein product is CASTRGDTDTQCF.

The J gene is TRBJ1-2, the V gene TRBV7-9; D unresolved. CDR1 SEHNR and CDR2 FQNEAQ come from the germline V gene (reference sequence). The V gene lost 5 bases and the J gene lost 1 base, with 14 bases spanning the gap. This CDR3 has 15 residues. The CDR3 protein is CASSTAGVSNYGYTF. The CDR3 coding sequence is TGTGCCAGCAGCACCGCCGGGGTCAGTAACTATGGCTACACCTTC.

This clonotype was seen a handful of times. In nucleotides, the CDR3 is TGTGCCAGCAGCTTTGGACTGGCATCAGGGACCCAGTACTTC. Translation gives CASSFGLASGTQYF. This chain uses TRBV13 with TRBJ2-5; a weak D match, TRBD2 (5 bases). V was trimmed by 3 bases and J by 7 bases, leaving 15 bases between them. This CDR3 comprises 14 residues. CDR1 and CDR2 (germline): PRHDT, FYEKMQ (reference sequence).

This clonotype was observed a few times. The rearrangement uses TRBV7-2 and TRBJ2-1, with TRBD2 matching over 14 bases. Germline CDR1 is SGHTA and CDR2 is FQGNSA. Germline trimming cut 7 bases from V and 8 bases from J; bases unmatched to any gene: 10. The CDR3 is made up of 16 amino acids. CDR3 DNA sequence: TGTGCCAGCACCCAAGGGTGGACTAGCGGGAGGTATGAGCAGTTCTTC. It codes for CASTQGWTSGRYEQFF.

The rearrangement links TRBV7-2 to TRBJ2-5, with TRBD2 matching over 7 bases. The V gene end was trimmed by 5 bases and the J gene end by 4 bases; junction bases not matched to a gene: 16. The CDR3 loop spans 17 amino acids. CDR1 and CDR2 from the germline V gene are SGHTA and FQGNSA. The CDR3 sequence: CASSPGGLAGGGETQYF. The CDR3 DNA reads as TGTGCCAGCAGCCCCGGGGGATTAGCGGGCGGGGGAGAGACCCAGTACTTC.

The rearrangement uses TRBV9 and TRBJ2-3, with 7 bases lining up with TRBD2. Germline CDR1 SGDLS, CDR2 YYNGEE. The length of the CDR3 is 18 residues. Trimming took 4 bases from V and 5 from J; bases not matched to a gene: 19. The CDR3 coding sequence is TGTGCCAGCAGCTTGTTCGGGGCGCGGGGGTCCGAGGGAGATACGCAGTATTTT. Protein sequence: CASSLFGARGSEGDTQYF.

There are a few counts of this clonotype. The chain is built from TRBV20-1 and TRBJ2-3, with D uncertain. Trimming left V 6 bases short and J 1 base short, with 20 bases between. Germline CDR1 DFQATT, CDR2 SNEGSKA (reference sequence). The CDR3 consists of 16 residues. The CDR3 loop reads CSARRAPIWGTDTQYF. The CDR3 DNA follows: TGCAGTGCACGCCGGGCTCCGATCTGGGGCACAGATACGCAGTATTTT.

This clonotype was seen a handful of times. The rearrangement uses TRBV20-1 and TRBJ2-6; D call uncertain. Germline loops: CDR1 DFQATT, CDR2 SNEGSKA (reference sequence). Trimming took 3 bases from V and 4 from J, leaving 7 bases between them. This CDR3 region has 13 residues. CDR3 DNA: TGCAGTGCTAGGACACTCGGGGCCAACGTCCTGACTTTC. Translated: CSARTLGANVLTF.